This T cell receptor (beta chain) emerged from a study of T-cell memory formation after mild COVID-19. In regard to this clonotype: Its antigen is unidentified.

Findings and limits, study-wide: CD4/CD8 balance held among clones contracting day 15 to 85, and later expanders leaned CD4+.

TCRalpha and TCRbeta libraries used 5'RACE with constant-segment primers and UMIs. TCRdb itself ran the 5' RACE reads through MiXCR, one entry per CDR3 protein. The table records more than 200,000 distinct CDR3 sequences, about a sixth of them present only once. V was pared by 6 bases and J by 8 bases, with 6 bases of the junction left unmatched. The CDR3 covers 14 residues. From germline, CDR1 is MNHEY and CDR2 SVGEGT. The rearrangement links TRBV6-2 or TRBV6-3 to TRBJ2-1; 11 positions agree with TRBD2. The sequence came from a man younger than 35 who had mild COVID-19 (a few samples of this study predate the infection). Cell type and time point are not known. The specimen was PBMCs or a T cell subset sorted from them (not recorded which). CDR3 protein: CASRSTSGGYEQFF. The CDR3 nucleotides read TGTGCCAGCAGAAGTACTAGCGGGGGCTATGAGCAGTTCTTC.